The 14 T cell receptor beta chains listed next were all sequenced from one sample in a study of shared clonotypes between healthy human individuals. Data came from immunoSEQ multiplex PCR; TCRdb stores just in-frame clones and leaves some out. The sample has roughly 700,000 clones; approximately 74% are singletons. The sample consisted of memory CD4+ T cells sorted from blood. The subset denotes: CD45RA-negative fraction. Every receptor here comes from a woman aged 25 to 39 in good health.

CDR3 region: CASSPQGRDEQYF. The CDR3, as DNA: TGTGCCAGCAGTCCTCAGGGTCGCGACGAGCAGTACTTC. V usage is TRBV6-1 and J usage is TRBJ2-7; weak D call: TRBD1 (5 bases). The V end was cut by 5 bases, the J end by 5 bases, with 13 bases between. The CDR3 contains 13 residues. Germline V lookup: CDR1 MNHNS, CDR2 SASEGT.

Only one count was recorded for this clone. This CDR3 reads CASSFLSGQGRGANVLTF. The CDR3 bases are TGTGCCAGCAGTTTTTTGTCGGGACAGGGCAGGGGGGCCAACGTCCTGACTTTC. The chain links TRBV28 to TRBJ2-6; 9 bases align to TRBD1. The CDR3 covers 18 residues. Per the germline V gene, CDR1 is MDHEN and CDR2 is SYDVKM. With 3 bases clipped from V and 4 bases from J, the junction kept 10 bases outside the gene matches. Drawing the rest from reference TRBV28 and TRBJ2-6, the complete variable domain is DVKVTQSSRYLVKRTGEKVFLECVQDMDHENMFWYRQDPGLGLRLIYFSYDVKMKEKGDIPEGYSVSREKKERFSLILESASTNQTSMYLCASSFLSGQGRGANVLTFGAGSRLTVL.

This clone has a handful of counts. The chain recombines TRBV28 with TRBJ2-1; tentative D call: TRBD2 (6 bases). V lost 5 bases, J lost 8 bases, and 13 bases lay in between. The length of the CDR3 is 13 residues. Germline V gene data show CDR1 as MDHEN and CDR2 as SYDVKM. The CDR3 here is CASSAARRDEQFF. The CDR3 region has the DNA TGTGCCAGCAGTGCCGCCAGGAGGGATGAGCAGTTCTTC. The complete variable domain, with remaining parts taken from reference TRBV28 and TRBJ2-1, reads DVKVTQSSRYLVKRTGEKVFLECVQDMDHENMFWYRQDPGLGLRLIYFSYDVKMKEKGDIPEGYSVSREKKERFSLILESASTNQTSMYLCASSAARRDEQFFGPGTRLTVL.

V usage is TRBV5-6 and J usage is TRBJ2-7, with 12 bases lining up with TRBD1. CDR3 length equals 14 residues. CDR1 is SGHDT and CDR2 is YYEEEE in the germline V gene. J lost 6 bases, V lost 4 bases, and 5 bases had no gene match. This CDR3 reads CASSIRDRGPEQYF. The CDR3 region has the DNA TGTGCCAGCAGCATCCGGGACAGGGGGCCCGAGCAGTACTTC.

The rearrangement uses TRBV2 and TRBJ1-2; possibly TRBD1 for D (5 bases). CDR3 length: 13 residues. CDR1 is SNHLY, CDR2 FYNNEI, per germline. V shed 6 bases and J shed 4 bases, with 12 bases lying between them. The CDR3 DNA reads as TGTGCCAGCAGGATACAGGTTCTCTATGGCTACACCTTC. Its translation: CASRIQVLYGYTF.

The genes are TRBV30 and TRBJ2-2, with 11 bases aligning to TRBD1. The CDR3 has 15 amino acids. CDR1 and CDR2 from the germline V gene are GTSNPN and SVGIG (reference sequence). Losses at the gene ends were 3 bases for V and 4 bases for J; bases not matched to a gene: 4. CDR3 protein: CAWSRTGGPTGELFF. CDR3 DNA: TGTGCCTGGAGCCGGACAGGGGGCCCCACCGGGGAGCTGTTTTTT.

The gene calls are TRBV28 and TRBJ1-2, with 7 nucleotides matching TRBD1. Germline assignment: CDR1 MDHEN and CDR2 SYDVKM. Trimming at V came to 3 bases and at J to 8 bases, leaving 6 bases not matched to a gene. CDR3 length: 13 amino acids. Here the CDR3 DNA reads TGTGCCAGCAGTTTGGAGGGGGCGAGGGGCTACACCTTC. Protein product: CASSLEGARGYTF.

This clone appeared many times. The DNA for the CDR3 is TGTGCCAGCACCAGACTTTACGAGCAGTACTTC. Residues: CASTRLYEQYF. The rearrangement uses TRBV6-5 and TRBJ2-7; D is uncertain. This CDR3 contains 11 residues. CDR1 is MNHEY and CDR2 is SVGAGI in the germline V gene. V lost 7 bases and J 4 bases, leaving 8 bases between the germline ends.

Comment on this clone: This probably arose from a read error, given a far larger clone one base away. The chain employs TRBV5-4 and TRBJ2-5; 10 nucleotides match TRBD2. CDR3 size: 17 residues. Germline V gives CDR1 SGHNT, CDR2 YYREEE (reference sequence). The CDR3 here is CASSLGLAGEGGEAQYF. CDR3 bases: TGTGCCAGCAGCTTGGGGCTAGCGGGAGAAGGAGGAGAGGCCCAGTACTTC.

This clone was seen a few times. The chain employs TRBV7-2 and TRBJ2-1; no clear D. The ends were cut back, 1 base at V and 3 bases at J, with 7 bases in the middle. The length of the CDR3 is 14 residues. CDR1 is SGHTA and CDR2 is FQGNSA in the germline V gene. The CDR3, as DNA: TGTGCCAGCAGCTTAGGAGTGGGCTACAATGAGCAGTTCTTC. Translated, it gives CASSLGVGYNEQFF.

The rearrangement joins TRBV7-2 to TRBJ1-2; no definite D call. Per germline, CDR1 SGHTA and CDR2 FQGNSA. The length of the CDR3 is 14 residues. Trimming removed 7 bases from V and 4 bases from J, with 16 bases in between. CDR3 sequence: CASTDPLRIYGYTF. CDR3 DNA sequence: TGTGCCAGCACCGATCCCCTACGTATCTATGGCTACACCTTC.

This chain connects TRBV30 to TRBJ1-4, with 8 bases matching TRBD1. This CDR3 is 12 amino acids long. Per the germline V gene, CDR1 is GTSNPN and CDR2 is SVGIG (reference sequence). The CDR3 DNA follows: TGTGCTTCGGACAGGGCGTCTGAAAAACTGTTTTTT. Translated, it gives CASDRASEKLFF.

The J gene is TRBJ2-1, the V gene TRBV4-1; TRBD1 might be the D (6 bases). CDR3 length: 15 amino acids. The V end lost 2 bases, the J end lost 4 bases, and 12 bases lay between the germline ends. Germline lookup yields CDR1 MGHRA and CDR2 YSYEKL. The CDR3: CASSQQKGQYNEQFF. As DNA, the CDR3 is TGCGCCAGCAGCCAACAAAAAGGACAGTACAATGAGCAGTTCTTC.

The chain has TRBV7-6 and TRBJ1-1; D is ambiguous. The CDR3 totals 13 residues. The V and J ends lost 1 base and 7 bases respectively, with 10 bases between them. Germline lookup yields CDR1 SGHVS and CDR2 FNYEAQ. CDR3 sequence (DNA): TGTGCCAGCAGCTTAGGCGGCAGAGATGAAGCTTTCTTT. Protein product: CASSLGGRDEAFF.